This T cell receptor beta chain was sequenced in a study of blood T cells in healthy people across ages (dated by TCRdb to the mid-2010s). Turning to the overall study: In model experiments, roughly one uniquely barcoded TCR beta cDNA molecule per two T cells was captured by template switching. Using deep sequencing normalized with unique cDNA molecular identifiers, the study measured how TCR beta repertoire diversity changes with age. The donors were divided into four age groups: young (average approximately 15 years), middle-aged (around 37), aged (about 61) and long-lived (around 87). Donors of different ages were randomly distributed across sequencing lanes to avoid experimental bias. Two additional independent replicas of 1 million unique cDNA reads from the same blood draw were analyzed for two donors (one aged 18 to 30 and one aged 80 or older).

To note about this clonotype: Its antigen has not been determined. No much larger clone exists at a distance of one base, and base qualities are not known.

Libraries came from 5' RACE. The data were produced on an Illumina HiSeq 2500. A second PCR of about 7 to 12 cycles was performed with a sample-barcoded 5' primer and a J-beta primer mix. A template-switch 5' adaptor carrying 12 random nucleotides introduced a unique molecular identifier onto each TCR beta cDNA molecule. Each sample yielded at least 3 million CDR3-containing paired-end reads. First-strand cDNA was synthesized from all RNA with the Mint cDNA synthesis kit, primed by a TRBC-specific oligonucleotide. After uracil-DNA glycosylase treatment, a first 18-cycle PCR used universal primers M1SS and BC2_uni_R on all cDNA. The study's own analysis went as follows. For normalization, 1 million high-quality reads, each with a distinct molecular identifier, were randomly selected from each sample. Reads with shared molecular identifiers were discarded instead of being binned into consensus sequences. MiTCR, set to a Q25 quality threshold and the strictest error-elimination algorithm, was used for CDR3 identification, clonotype clustering and error correction. A nonparametric unseen species model using Euler transformation provided a lower-bound estimate of total TCR beta diversity. The public reads were quality trimmed at Q25 with fastp and then assembled into clones with MiXCR by TCRdb, keeping productive beta chains. Identical CDR3 protein sequences are pooled into one entry, listed with their most common genes and DNA. What appears here as the V and J calls and clone size reflects TCRdb's work, not the paper's. The table for this sample lists roughly 680,000 distinct CDR3 sequences; over 45% of them were counted only once. Under 35% of the sample belongs to the ten largest clones.

Donors were around 37 systemically healthy Caucasian individuals from Russia aged roughly 6 to 95 years. Each donor gave about 9.8 milliliters of peripheral blood, drawn into EDTA-treated Vacutainer tubes. Ficoll-Paque density-gradient centrifugation was used to isolate PBMCs, with at least 7 million per sample. Total RNA, at least 5.5 micrograms per sample, was extracted from PBMCs with Trizol reagent. The percentages of naive CD45RAhigh/CD27high T cells were determined by flow cytometry on a PBMC aliquot from every donor. Overall results and qualifications from the work: Estimates of total diversity based on one million sequenced T cells were regarded as lower bounds and as underestimates. Donor CMV infection status was unknown, potentially confounding age-related changes in expanded clonotypes. Bulk unsorted PBMC profiling prevented conclusive comparison of naive and antigen-experienced compartments. The long-lived group showed more naive CD4+ T cells, fewer expanded clones and increased TCR diversity than the aged group, suggesting age selection. The percentage of naive T cells measured by flow cytometry correlated strongly with observed TCR beta diversity. As age increased, observed TCR beta diversity per million T cells dropped in a roughly linear way, and a significant reduction was already evident by age around 41.

V loses 5 bases, J loses 3 bases, and the germline ends lie 11 bases apart. Reading the germline V gene gives CDR1 SGHTA and CDR2 FQGTGA. Measured from the cysteine to the phenylalanine, the CDR3 is 13 residues long. Just CDR3 DNA is preserved here, 39 bases in frame from base 1. The specimen was blood. The sequence derives from a woman aged 55-70 years in good health. Rearrangement joined TRBV7-3 to TRBJ2-7; the D assignment is uncertain and may be TRBD1 or TRBD2, with 6 bases supporting each. The DNA sequence follows: TGTGCCAGCAGCGTACAGGGAGGCTACGAGCAGTACTTC. Its product reads: CASSVQGGYEQYF.